This is a list of T cell receptor beta chains from one sample in a study of CD8+ T cells in alopecia areata. Produced via immunoSEQ multiplex PCR; TCRdb's table is partial and in-frame only. This table has 90,000 to 150,000 clones, 53% appearing once. Sequenced material: CD4+ T cells sorted from blood, taken at week 4, from a patient treated with tofacitinib. These receptor sequences come from a human donor with alopecia areata. Both conserved end residues are part of each CDR3. The order of the fields is V gene, J gene, clone size, D gene, CDR3 DNA, CDR3 protein. A D gene is named only where the DNA matches it firmly. Not every row has a clone size; where given, it reads once, few, many or a size class.

>TRBV4-1|TRBJ2-2|-|-
TGCGCCAGCAGCCGTGGGGGCGGTAGACCCTCTGGGGACACCGGGGAGCTGTTTTTT
CASSRGGGRPSGDTGELFF
>TRBV23-1|TRBJ2-2|few|-
TGCGCCAGCAGTCACGGCCAACCGAACACCGGGGAGCTGTTTTTT
CASSHGQPNTGELFF
>TRBV27|TRBJ1-5|few|-
TGTGCCAGCAGTCCGAGGTGGAATAGCAATCAGCCCCAGCATTTT
CASSPRWNSNQPQHF
>TRBV29-1|TRBJ2-1|-|-
TGCAGCTCCCCCGGAGGGGCAGGGAGCTACAATGAGCAGTTCTTC
CSSPGGAGSYNEQFF
>TRBV29-1|TRBJ1-1|-|-
TGCAGCGTTGGAGGGATGAACACTGAAGCTTTCTTT
CSVGGMNTEAFF
>TRBV29-1|TRBJ2-3|-|TRBD2
TGCAGCCTAGGGGAGGGGCCCGATACGCAGTATTTT
CSLGEGPDTQYF
>TRBV18|TRBJ2-1|-|TRBD2
TGTGCCAGCTCACCCAGTCGGACTAGCGGGACCTACAATGAGCAGTTCTTC
CASSPSRTSGTYNEQFF
>TRBV4-1|TRBJ2-7|-|TRBD2
TGCGCCAGCAGCCAAGTGGCAGCGGGAGGAGGGGAGCAGTACTTC
CASSQVAAGGGEQYF
>TRBV30|TRBJ1-5|-|-
TGTGCCTGGAGTGCGGAGAGGCATCAGCCCCAGCATTTT
CAWSAERHQPQHF
>TRBV29-1|TRBJ1-1|-|TRBD1
TGCAGCGTTTCCGGGACAGGGCCTTGGAACACTGAAGCTTTCTTT
CSVSGTGPWNTEAFF
>TRBV5-1|TRBJ2-3|-|-
TGCGCCAGCAGCTTGGGAAAGGGAGAAGGCACAGATACGCAGTATTTT
CASSLGKGEGTDTQYF
>TRBV7-8|TRBJ1-1|few|TRBD1
TGTGCCAGCAGCTCCCCCCCGGGACAGGCCTTGAACACTGAAGCTTTCTTT
CASSSPPGQALNTEAFF
>TRBV6-6|TRBJ1-1|-|TRBD1
TGTGCCAGCAGTACAGACAGGGGGAACACTGAAGCTTTCTTT
CASSTDRGNTEAFF
>TRBV4-1|TRBJ2-1|few|TRBD2
TGCGCCAGCAGCCTCATCCGACTAGCGGGTCACAATGAGCAGTTCTTC
CASSLIRLAGHNEQFF
>TRBV5-1|TRBJ1-1|many|TRBD1
TGCGCCAGCACCGAGGGACAGCCGCTGAACACTGAAGCTTTCTTT
CASTEGQPLNTEAFF
>TRBV30|TRBJ1-1|-|-
TGTGCCTGGAGTGTACAGGGAAACACTGAAGCTTTCTTT
CAWSVQGNTEAFF
>TRBV6-1|TRBJ2-1|-|TRBD1
TGTGCCAGCAGTCAACCGGGACAGGGCCGCCACCAGTTCTTC
CASSQPGQGRHQFF
>TRBV5-1|TRBJ2-1|-|-
TGCGCCAGCAGTTCCGCGGCAGGGAGCTCCTACAATGAGCAGTTCTTC
CASSSAAGSSYNEQFF
>TRBV2|TRBJ1-2|few|-
TGTGCCAGCAAACAGGGTGGGGTCGGCTACACCTTC
CASKQGGVGYTF
>TRBV29-1|TRBJ2-5|-|-
TGCAGCGTTCGCGTGGAAGAGACCCAGTACTTC
CSVRVEETQYF
>TRBV7-8|TRBJ2-5|-|TRBD1
TGTGCCAGCAGCTTTTCCCAGGGTTTGGGCCGACAGGGATGGGAGACCCAGTACTTC
CASSFSQGLGRQGWETQYF
>TRBV6-5|TRBJ1-2|few|-
TGTGCCAGCAGCCGACCGGGGGCGGGTTATGGCTACACCTTC
CASSRPGAGYGYTF
>TRBV4-1|TRBJ2-1|few|-
TGCGCCAGCAAAACCCCTGGGGGTTCCTACAATGAGCAGTTCTTC
CASKTPGGSYNEQFF
>TRBV9|TRBJ2-1|-|-
TGTGCCAGCAGCCCCACGATGGGCAATGAGCAGTTCTTC
CASSPTMGNEQFF
>TRBV29-1|TRBJ1-1|few|-
TGCAGCGGTGAAAAAGGACGGAACACTGAAGCTTTCTTT
CSGEKGRNTEAFF
>TRBV9|TRBJ1-5|-|-
TGTGCCAGCAGCGTAGCGCCCACCCGGAATCAGCCCCAGCATTTT
CASSVAPTRNQPQHF
>TRBV15|TRBJ2-6|few|TRBD1
TGTGCCACCAGCAGTCTACGACAGGGACCTGGGGCCAACGTCCTGACTTTC
CATSSLRQGPGANVLTF
>TRBV7-3|TRBJ1-1|-|-
TGTGCCAGCAGCTCGACACGGGGAATAACTGAAGCTTTCTTT
CASSSTRGITEAFF
>TRBV30|TRBJ2-7|-|TRBD1
TGTGCCTGGACGGGGACAGCAAAAAATTTGGGCGAGCAGTACTTC
CAWTGTAKNLGEQYF
>TRBV10-3|TRBJ1-1|-|-
TGTGCCATCAGTGAGTCGTCGGGAGAGGGAGCTTTCTTT
CAISESSGEGAFF
>TRBV18|TRBJ1-1|-|-
TGTGCCAGCTCACCAATAGCGGGGAACACTGAAGCTTTCTTT
CASSPIAGNTEAFF
>TRBV29-1|TRBJ1-1|-|TRBD1
TGCAGCGTTAAGACAGGGATCGCTGAAGCTTTCTTT
CSVKTGIAEAFF
>TRBV29-1|TRBJ2-1|few|-
TGCAGCGTTGAAGGAAAGTACTCCTACAATGAGCAGTTCTTC
CSVEGKYSYNEQFF
>TRBV28|TRBJ1-5|-|-
TGTGCCAGCAGTACTCCAGGGACCCGCAATCAGCCCCAGCATTTT
CASSTPGTRNQPQHF